This note documents a single T cell receptor (beta chain) sequence. Its antigen is currently unknown. The CDR3 has 15 residues. The germline V gene has CDR1 SGHTA and CDR2 FQGNSA. This sample is drawn from a study of monozygotic twins with inflammatory bowel disease. Study-wide points: Among IBD patients, fewer clonotypes were shared with others than among healthy twins, especially with disease activity. Researchers were unable to tell different T cell subtypes apart.

From the 5' RACE reads, TCRdb lists one entry per CDR3 protein and no DNA. The sample has 300,000 to 350,000 distinct CDR3 sequences; the top ten hold around 2%. The sequencing input was blood. This clonotype was sampled from a human donor with ulcerative colitis or Crohn's disease, or a healthy co-twin of an affected twin (not recorded which). V gene TRBV7-2 combines with J gene TRBJ2-7; TCRdb designates TRBD1, a call that cannot be tested without DNA. The CDR3 is CASTLDPRGTYEQYF.